This TCR beta chain was recovered during a study of T-cell reconstitution after alpha-beta-depleted transplantation in children. Concerning this clonotype itself: Antigen: not known.

Unique molecular identifiers featured in how the TCRbeta library was prepared. TCRdb reprocessed the PCR reads with MiXCR, giving one entry per CDR3 protein. Among hundreds of thousands of distinct CDR3 sequences, about 26% were seen once, and the ten largest hold roughly 2.7%. Study-wide points: The study traced high day-60 TCRbeta diversity in some patients to surviving recipient T cells and thymic progenitors. Fresh T-cell production supplied most of the T-cell counts and diversity seen one year after transplant.

Sample: PBMCs, taken before TCRalphabeta/CD19-depleted stem cell transplant. The origin of this receptor is a girl aged 2-15 years with Fanconi anemia, due to receive a stem cell transplant.

The CDR3 reads CASSLSGYNSPLHF. The CDR3 nucleotides read TGTGCCAGCAGTTTATCGGGGTATAATTCACCCCTCCACTTT. The chain is built from TRBV28 and TRBJ1-6; no clear D gene. Germline values: CDR1 MDHEN, CDR2 SYDVKM. Trimming removed 1 base from V and 4 bases from J, with 5 bases in between. The CDR3 loop spans 14 amino acids.